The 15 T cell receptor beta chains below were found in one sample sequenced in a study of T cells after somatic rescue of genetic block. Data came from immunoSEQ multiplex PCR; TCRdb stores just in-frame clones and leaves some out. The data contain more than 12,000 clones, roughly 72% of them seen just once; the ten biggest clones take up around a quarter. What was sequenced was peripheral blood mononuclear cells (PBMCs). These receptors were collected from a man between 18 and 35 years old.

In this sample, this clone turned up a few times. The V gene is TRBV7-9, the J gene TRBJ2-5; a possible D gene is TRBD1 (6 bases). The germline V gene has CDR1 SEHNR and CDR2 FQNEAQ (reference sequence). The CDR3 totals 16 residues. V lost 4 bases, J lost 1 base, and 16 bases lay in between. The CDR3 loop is CASSSPGAPGQETQYF. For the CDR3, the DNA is TGTGCCAGCAGCTCTCCAGGGGCGCCGGGCCAAGAGACCCAGTACTTC.

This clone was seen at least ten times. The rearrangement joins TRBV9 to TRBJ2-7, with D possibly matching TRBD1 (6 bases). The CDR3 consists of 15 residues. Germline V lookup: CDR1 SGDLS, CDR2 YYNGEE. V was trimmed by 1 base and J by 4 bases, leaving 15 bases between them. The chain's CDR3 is CASSVRDTGSYEQYF. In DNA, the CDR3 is TGTGCCAGCAGCGTAAGGGACACCGGATCTTACGAGCAGTACTTC.

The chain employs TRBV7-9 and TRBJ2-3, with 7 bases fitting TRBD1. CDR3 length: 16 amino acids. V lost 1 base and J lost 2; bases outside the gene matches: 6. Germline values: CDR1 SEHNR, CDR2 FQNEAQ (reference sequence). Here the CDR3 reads CASSLVGDRATDTQYF. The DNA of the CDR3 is TGTGCCAGCAGCTTAGTAGGAGACAGGGCCACAGATACGCAGTATTTT.

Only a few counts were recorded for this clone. Here the CDR3 reads CATSRVENTEAFF. Here the CDR3 DNA reads TGTGCCACCAGCAGAGTCGAGAACACTGAAGCTTTCTTT. V is TRBV15 and J is TRBJ1-1; the D is unclear. Trimming removed 1 base at V and 1 base at J, with 4 bases between. From germline, CDR1 is LNHNV and CDR2 YYDKDF (reference sequence). CDR3 size: 13 residues.

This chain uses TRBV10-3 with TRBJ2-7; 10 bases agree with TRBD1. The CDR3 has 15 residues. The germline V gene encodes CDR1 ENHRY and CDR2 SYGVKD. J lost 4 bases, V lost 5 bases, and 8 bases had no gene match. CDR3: CAISQTGGALYEQYF. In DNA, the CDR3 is TGTGCCATCAGTCAGACAGGGGGCGCACTTTACGAGCAGTACTTC.

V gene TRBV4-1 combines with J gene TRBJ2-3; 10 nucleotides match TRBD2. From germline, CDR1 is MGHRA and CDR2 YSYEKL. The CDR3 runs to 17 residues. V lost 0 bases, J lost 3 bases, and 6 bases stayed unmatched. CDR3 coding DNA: TGCGCCAGCAGCCAAGAACCTAGCGGGAGTGGGACAGATACGCAGTATTTT. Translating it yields CASSQEPSGSGTDTQYF.

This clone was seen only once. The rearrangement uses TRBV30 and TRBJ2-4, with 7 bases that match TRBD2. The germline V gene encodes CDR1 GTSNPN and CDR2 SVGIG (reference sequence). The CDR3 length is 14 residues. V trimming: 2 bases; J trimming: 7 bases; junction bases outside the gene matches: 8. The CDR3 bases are TGTGCCTGGAGTTGGGCCCGGGGAGGGAACATTCAGTACTTC. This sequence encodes CAWSWARGGNIQYF.

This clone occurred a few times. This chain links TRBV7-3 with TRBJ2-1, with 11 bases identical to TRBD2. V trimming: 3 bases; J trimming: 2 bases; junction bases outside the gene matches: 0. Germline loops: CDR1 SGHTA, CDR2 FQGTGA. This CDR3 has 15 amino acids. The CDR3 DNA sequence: TGTGCCAGCAGCTTTAGCGGGGGGGCCTACAATGAGCAGTTCTTC. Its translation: CASSFSGGAYNEQFF.

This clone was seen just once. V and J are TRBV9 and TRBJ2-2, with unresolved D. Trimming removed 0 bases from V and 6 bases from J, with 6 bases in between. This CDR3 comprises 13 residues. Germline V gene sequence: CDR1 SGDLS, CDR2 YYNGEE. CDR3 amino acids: CASSVELSGELFF. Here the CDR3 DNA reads TGTGCCAGCAGCGTAGAATTATCCGGGGAGCTGTTTTTT.

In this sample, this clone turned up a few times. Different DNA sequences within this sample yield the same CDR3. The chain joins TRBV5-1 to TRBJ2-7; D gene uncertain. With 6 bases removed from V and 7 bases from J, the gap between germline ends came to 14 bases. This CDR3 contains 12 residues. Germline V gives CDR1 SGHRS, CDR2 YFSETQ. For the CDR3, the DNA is TGCGCCAGCAATCTTGCCAAAGGGGAGCAGTACTTC. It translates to CASNLAKGEQYF.

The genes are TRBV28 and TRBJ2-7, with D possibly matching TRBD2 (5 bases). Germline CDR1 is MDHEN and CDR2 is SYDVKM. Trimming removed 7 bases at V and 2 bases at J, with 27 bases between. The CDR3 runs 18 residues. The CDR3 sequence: CASTPSTETAWTAYEQYF. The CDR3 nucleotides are TGTGCCAGCACCCCTTCGACCGAGACGGCATGGACTGCCTACGAGCAGTACTTC.

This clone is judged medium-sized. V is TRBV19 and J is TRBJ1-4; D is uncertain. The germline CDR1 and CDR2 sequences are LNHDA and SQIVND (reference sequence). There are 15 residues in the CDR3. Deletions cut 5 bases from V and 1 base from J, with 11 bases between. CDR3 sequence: CASSSLGRTNEKLFF. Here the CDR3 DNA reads TGTGCCAGTAGTTCCCTAGGGAGAACTAATGAAAAACTGTTTTTT.

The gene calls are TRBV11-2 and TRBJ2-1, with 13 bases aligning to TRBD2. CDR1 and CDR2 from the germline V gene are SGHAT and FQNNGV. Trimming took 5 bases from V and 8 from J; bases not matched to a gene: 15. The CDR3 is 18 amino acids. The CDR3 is CASSPGTSGTGWLDEQFF. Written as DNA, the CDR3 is TGTGCCAGCAGCCCAGGGACTAGCGGGACTGGGTGGTTGGATGAGCAGTTCTTC.

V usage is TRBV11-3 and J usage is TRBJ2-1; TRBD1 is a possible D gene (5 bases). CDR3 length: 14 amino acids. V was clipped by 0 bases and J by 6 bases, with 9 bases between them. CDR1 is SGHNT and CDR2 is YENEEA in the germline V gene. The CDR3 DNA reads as TGTGCCAGCAGCTTAGATGTAACAGGCAATGAGCAGTTCTTC. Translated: CASSLDVTGNEQFF.

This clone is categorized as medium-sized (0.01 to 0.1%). The CDR3 reads CASSEEGQQGAGEKKLFF. In nucleotides, the CDR3 is TGTGCCAGCAGTGAAGAGGGGCAACAGGGGGCTGGGGAGAAAAAACTGTTTTTT. This chain uses TRBV6-1 with TRBJ1-4; 9 bases fit TRBD1. Germline CDR1 MNHNS, CDR2 SASEGT. This CDR3 has 18 amino acids. Unmatched junction bases numbered 15, after V lost 1 base and J lost 9 bases.